This T cell receptor (beta chain) was retrieved from a study of cytomegalovirus exposure and HLA in healthy donors. Broader study findings: Specific recognition of CMV antigens was confirmed in vitro for three chains (all CMV-associated).

Assay used: immunoSEQ multiplex PCR; TCRdb lists only in-frame clones, some missing. Among 130,000 to 150,000 clones listed, 75% to 90% were seen once. Concerning this clone itself: Its specificity is not known.

Trimming removed 7 bases from V and 0 bases from J, with 15 bases in between. The V gene's germline CDR1 is SQVTM and CDR2 ANQGSEA. This CDR3 contains 14 residues. The TCR sequence derives from a woman between 18 and 29 years old in good health and CMV-seropositive. The genes are TRBV29-1 and TRBJ1-1, with TRBD1 as a possible D gene (5 bases). Sequences were obtained from PBMCs. The DNA of the CDR3 is TGCAGCGCAAGACAGTTACTCATGAACACTGAAGCTTTCTTT. This encodes CSARQLLMNTEAFF.